This TCR beta chain was profiled in a study of cytomegalovirus exposure and HLA in healthy donors. Study-wide results and limits: Cytomegalovirus status, reportedly, was diagnosed with high specificity and sensitivity by the classifier. Specificity for CMV antigens was confirmed in vitro for a few of the CMV-associated chains. According to a subsequent analysis, TCR clusters from the first cohort were inclined to appear together in the 130 or so validation repertoires.

The protocol was immunoSEQ multiplex PCR, while the TCRdb copy is restricted to in-frame clones and leaves out a portion. The profile shows under 200,000 clones, 86% of them singletons. The donors were members of the 120-subject validation cohort (separate from the roughly 660-subject first cohort). Germline lookup yields CDR1 SGHTA and CDR2 FQGTGA. The CDR3 spans 14 residues. With V trimmed by 2 bases and J by 8 bases, 7 bases remained unmatched. Concerning this clone: Its cognate antigen is unknown.

The material sequenced was PBMCs. The J gene is TRBJ1-2, the V gene TRBV7-3; 8 positions match TRBD1. The sequence derives from a woman between 18 and 29 years old in good health and CMV-seronegative. CDR3 sequence: CASSLGPQGVGYTF. The CDR3 bases are TGTGCCAGCAGCTTAGGCCCACAGGGGGTCGGCTACACCTTC.